Judged by abundance, the clone carrying this T cell receptor beta chain is medium-sized (0.01 to 0.1%). Its matching antigen is unknown. Each TCR cDNA molecule carried a unique molecular identifier. Using its own MiXCR run on the 5' RACE reads, TCRdb lists one record per CDR3 protein. The data show roughly 4,900 distinct CDR3 sequences, 12% seen once. Time point of the sample: sample taken at primary tumor resection. Patients with untreated early-stage non-small cell lung cancer, numbering some 68, were the donors. Unsorted tumor, nontumor lung tissue or cryopreserved PBMC supplied the whole RNA. The length of the CDR3 is 15 residues. Trimming took 3 bases from V and 1 from J, leaving 10 bases between them. The entry originates in a study of spatial heterogeneity in lung cancer. Background on the study: Raw-read counts averaged over ten per unique TCR and UMI combination.

Study findings and constraints: One measure, the expanded intratumoral alpha and beta TCR count, tracked tumor mutation counts.

This specimen was lung tumor tissue, taken at surgery. The chain carries TRBV12-3 or TRBV12-4 and TRBJ2-1; D is perhaps TRBD1 or TRBD2 (5 bases each). This sequence originates from a male donor with early-stage non-small cell lung cancer. The CDR3 nucleotides are TGTGCCAGCAGTTTCGGGACCCCTTCCTACAATGAGCAGTTCTTC. Translated: CASSFGTPSYNEQFF.